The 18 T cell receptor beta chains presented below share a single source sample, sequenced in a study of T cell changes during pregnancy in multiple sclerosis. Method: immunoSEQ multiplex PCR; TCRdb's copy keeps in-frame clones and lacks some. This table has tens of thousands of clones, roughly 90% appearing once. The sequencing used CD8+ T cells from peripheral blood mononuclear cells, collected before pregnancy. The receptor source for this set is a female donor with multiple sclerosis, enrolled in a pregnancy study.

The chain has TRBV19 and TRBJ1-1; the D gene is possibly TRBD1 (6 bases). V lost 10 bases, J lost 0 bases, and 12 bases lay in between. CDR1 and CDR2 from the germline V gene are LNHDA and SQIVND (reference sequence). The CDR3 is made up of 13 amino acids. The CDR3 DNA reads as TGTGCCACCGCGACAGGTTTGAACACTGAAGCTTTCTTT. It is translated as CATATGLNTEAFF.

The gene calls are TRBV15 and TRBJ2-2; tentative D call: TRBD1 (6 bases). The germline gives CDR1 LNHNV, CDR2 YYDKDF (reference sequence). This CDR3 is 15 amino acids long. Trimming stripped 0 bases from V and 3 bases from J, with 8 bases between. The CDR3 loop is CATSREGADTGELFF. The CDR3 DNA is TGTGCCACCAGCAGAGAGGGGGCCGACACCGGGGAGCTGTTTTTT.

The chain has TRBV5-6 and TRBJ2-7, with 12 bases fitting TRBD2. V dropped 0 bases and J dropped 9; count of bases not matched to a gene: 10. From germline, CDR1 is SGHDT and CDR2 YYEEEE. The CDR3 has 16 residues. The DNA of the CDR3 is TGTGCCAGCAGCTTGGGACTAGCGGGGGACGTGGAGGGGCAGTACTTC. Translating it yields CASSLGLAGDVEGQYF. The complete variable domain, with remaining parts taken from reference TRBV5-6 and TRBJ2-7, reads DAGVTQSPTHLIKTRGQQVTLRCSPKSGHDTVSWYQQALGQGPQFIFQYYEEEERQRGNFPDRFSGHQFPNYSSELNVNALLLGDSALYLCASSLGLAGDVEGQYFGPGTRLTVT.

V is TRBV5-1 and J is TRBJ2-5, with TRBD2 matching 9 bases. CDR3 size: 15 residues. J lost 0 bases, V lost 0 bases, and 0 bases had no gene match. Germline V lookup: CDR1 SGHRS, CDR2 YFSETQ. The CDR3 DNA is TGCGCCAGCAGCTTGGTAGCGGGGGACCAAGAGACCCAGTACTTC. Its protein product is CASSLVAGDQETQYF.

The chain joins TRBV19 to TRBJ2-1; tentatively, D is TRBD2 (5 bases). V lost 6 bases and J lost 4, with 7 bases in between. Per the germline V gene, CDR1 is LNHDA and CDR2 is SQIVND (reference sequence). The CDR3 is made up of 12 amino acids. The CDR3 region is CASRRGYNEQFF. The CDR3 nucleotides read TGTGCCAGTAGGCGAGGGTACAATGAGCAGTTCTTC.

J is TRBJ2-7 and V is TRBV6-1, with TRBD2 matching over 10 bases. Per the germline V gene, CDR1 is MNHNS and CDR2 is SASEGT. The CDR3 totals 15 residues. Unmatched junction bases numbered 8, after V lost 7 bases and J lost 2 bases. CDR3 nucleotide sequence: TGTGCCAGCACCGATCTAGCGGGGGCCCCCTACGAGCAGTACTTC. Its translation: CASTDLAGAPYEQYF.

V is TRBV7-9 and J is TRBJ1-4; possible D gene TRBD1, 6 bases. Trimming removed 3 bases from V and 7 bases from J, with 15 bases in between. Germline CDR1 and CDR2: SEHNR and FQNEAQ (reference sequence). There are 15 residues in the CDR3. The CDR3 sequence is CASSFEGGLAEKLFF. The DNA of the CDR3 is TGTGCCAGCAGCTTCGAGGGGGGGCTGGCTGAAAAACTGTTTTTT.

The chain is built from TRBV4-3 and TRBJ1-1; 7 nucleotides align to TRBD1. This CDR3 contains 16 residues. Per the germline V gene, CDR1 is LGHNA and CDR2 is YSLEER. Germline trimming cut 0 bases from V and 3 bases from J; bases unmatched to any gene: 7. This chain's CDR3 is CASSQDDRAGYTEAFF. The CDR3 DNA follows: TGCGCCAGCAGCCAAGACGACAGGGCTGGGTACACTGAAGCTTTCTTT.

The CDR3, as DNA: TGTGCCAGCAGCGTAGTTGGGGCTGGGAACACTGAAGCTTTCTTT. It codes for CASSVVGAGNTEAFF. The chain recombines TRBV9 with TRBJ1-1; a weak D match, TRBD1 (5 bases). CDR3 length: 15 amino acids. Germline assignment: CDR1 SGDLS and CDR2 YYNGEE. V was pared by 0 bases and J by 1 base, with 10 bases between.

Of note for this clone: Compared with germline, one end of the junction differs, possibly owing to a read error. The CDR3 coding sequence is TGTGCCATCAGTGAGACGGGGAGCAGCTTCTTCTTC. Protein sequence: CAISETGSSFFF. The V gene is TRBV10-3, the J gene TRBJ1-2; D unclear. The CDR3 has 12 residues. Germline V lookup: CDR1 ENHRY, CDR2 SYGVKD.

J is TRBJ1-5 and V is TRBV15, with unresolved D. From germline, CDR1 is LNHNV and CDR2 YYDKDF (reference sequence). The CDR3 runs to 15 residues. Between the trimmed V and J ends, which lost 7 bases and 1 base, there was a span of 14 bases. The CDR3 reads CATTREGLSNQPQHF. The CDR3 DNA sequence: TGTGCCACCACCCGAGAGGGCCTGAGCAATCAGCCCCAGCATTTT. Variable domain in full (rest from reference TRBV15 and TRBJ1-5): DAMVIQNPRYQVTQFGKPVTLSCSQTLNHNVMYWYQQKSSQAPKLLFHYYDKDFNNEADTPDNFQSRRPNTSFCFLDIRSPGLGDTAMYLCATTREGLSNQPQHFGDGTRLSIL.

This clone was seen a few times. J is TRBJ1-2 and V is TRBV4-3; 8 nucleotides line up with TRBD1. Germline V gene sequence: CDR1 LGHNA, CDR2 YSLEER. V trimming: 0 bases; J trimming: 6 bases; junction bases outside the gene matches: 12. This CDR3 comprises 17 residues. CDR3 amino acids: CASSQDSAGGVRNGYTF. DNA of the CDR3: TGCGCCAGCAGCCAAGATTCGGCAGGGGGCGTAAGGAATGGCTACACCTTC.

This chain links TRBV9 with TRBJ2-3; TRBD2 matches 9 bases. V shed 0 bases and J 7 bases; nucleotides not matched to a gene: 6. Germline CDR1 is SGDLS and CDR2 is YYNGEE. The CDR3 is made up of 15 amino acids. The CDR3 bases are TGTGCCAGCAGCGTAGGTAGCGGGGGCCAGAATACGCAGTATTTT. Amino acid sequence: CASSVGSGGQNTQYF.

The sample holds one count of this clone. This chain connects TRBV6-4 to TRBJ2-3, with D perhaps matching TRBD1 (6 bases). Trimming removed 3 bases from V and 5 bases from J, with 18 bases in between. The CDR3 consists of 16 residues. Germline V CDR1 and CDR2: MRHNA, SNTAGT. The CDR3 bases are TGTGCCAGCAGTGAAGCCCGGCTAGGGGGTTTAGATACGCAGTATTTT. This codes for CASSEARLGGLDTQYF.

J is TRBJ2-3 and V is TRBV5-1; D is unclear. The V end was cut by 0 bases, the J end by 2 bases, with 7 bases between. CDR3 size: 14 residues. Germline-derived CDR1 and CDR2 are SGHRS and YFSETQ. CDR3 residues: CASSLGAVTDTQYF. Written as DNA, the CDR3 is TGCGCCAGCAGCTTGGGGGCCGTCACAGATACGCAGTATTTT.

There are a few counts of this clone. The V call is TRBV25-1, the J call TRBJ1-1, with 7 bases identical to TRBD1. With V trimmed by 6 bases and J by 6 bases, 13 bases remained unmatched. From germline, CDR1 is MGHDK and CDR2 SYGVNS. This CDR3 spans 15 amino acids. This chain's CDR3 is CASSHHGQVNAEAFF. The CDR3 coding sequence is TGTGCCAGCAGCCACCATGGACAGGTCAACGCTGAAGCTTTCTTT. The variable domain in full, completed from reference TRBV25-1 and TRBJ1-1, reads EADIYQTPRYLVIGTGKKITLECSQTMGHDKMYWYQQDPGMELHLIHYSYGVNSTEKGDLSSESTVSRIRTEHFPLTLESARPSHTSQYLCASSHHGQVNAEAFFGQGTRLTVV.

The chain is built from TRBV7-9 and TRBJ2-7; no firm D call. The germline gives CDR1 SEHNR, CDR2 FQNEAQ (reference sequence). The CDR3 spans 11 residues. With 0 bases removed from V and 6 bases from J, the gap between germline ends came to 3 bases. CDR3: CASSLAAEQYF. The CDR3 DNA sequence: TGTGCCAGCAGCTTAGCGGCCGAGCAGTACTTC.

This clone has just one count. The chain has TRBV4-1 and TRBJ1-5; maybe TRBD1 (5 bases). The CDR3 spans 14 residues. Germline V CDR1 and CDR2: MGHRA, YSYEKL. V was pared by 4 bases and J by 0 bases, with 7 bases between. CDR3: CASSPGGSNQPQHF. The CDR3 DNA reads TGCGCCAGCAGCCCGGGGGGTAGCAATCAGCCCCAGCATTTT.